These 10 T cell receptor beta chains were all obtained from the same sample, sequenced in a study of OX40 agonist ivuxolimab in advanced cancers. Data came from immunoSEQ multiplex PCR; TCRdb stores just in-frame clones and leaves some out. The sample contains over 70,000 clones, 80% to 90% of which appear only once. The specimen comprised CD4+ or CD8+ T cells sorted from blood, sampled in a trial of the OX40 agonist ivuxolimab. The receptors shown here come from an adult with an advanced solid tumor such as melanoma, head and neck, liver or kidney cancer.

This clone was detected once. The chain couples TRBV6-5 to TRBJ1-2; perhaps TRBD1 as D (5 bases). V lost 8 bases and J lost 4, with 17 bases in between. Germline CDR1 is MNHEY and CDR2 is SVGAGI. The CDR3 spans 14 residues. The CDR3 DNA follows: TGTGCCAGCTCTAAGGGGTATCGGGGCTATGGCTACACCTTC. Residues: CASSKGYRGYGYTF.

The J gene is TRBJ2-3, the V gene TRBV7-2; D unclear. The length of the CDR3 is 16 residues. Trimming removed 1 base at V and 1 base at J, with 12 bases between. The germline V gene has CDR1 SGHTA and CDR2 FQGNSA. The CDR3 nucleotides are TGTGCCAGCAGCTTAGAAGCCTTAGGCGGCACAGATACGCAGTATTTT. Residues: CASSLEALGGTDTQYF.

This clone was found a few times. The chain joins TRBV9 to TRBJ2-3; 7 bases match TRBD2. The length of the CDR3 is 16 residues. J gave up 4 bases and V 0 bases, and 8 bases lay outside the gene matches. The germline V gene has CDR1 SGDLS and CDR2 YYNGEE. The CDR3 loop is CASSVASGFSADTQYF. CDR3 bases: TGTGCCAGCAGCGTAGCTAGCGGTTTCTCGGCAGATACGCAGTATTTT.

This clone was recorded only once. The V gene is TRBV10-1, the J gene TRBJ2-1; 11 nucleotides align to TRBD1. V gave up 5 bases and J gave up 4 bases; unmatched junction bases: 4. The CDR3 sequence is 15 residues long. Germline V CDR1 and CDR2: WNHNN, SYGVQD (reference sequence). CDR3 residues: CASSPGTGGYNEQFF. The CDR3 DNA reads TGCGCCAGCAGTCCCGGGACAGGGGGGTACAATGAGCAGTTCTTC.

V is TRBV10-3 and J is TRBJ2-7, with TRBD1 identical over 10 bases. The junction had 7 bases not matched to a gene; V was cut back by 6 bases and J by 2 bases. Germline V CDR1 and CDR2: ENHRY, SYGVKD. The CDR3 length is 15 residues. CDR3 loop: CAISDRDRGPYEQYF. The CDR3 bases are TGTGCCATCAGCGACCGGGACAGGGGCCCCTACGAGCAGTACTTC.

V and J are TRBV10-2 and TRBJ2-1; no clear D gene. V was clipped by 3 bases and J by 0 bases, with 18 bases between them. CDR1 and CDR2 from the germline V gene are WSHSY and SAAADI. This CDR3 region has 18 residues. Here the CDR3 reads CASSDNKFAASSYNEQFF. The CDR3 bases are TGCGCCAGCAGTGATAACAAGTTCGCCGCAAGCTCCTACAATGAGCAGTTCTTC.

The V and J genes are TRBV11-2 and TRBJ1-5, with TRBD1 as a possible D gene (5 bases). CDR3 length: 15 residues. V gave up 3 bases and J gave up 4 bases, with 13 bases separating them. Germline V gene lookup returns CDR1 SGHAT and CDR2 FQNNGV. In nucleotides, the CDR3 is TGTGCCAGCAGCTTCGACAGCGGTCGGAATCAGCCCCAGCATTTT. This sequence encodes CASSFDSGRNQPQHF.

This clone was counted between two and nine times. The chain employs TRBV29-1 and TRBJ1-4, with D maybe TRBD1 (6 bases). The V end was cut by 4 bases, the J end by 8 bases, with 11 bases between. The CDR3 totals 12 residues. Germline CDR1 reads SQVTM; CDR2 reads ANQGSEA. The CDR3 bases are TGCAGCGTTGTACAGGGTCAGGAAAAACTGTTTTTT. Translation gives CSVVQGQEKLFF. Combining the CDR3 with reference TRBV29-1 and TRBJ1-4 gives the whole variable domain SAVISQKPSRDICQRGTSLTIQCQVDSQVTMMFWYRQQPGQSLTLIATANQGSEATYESGFVIDKFPISRPNLTFSTLTVSNMSPEDSSIYLCSVVQGQEKLFFGSGTQLSVL.

The gene calls are TRBV7-2 and TRBJ2-7; D is uncertain. The germline V gene has CDR1 SGHTA and CDR2 FQGNSA. V lost 1 base and J 3 bases, leaving 10 bases between the germline ends. The CDR3 extends over 14 amino acids. The CDR3 loop is CASSLGTALYEQYF. The DNA of the CDR3 is TGTGCCAGCAGCTTAGGGACGGCACTCTACGAGCAGTACTTC.

This clone qualifies as medium-sized. The rearrangement uses TRBV7-9 and TRBJ1-2; D is uncertain. This CDR3 region has 14 residues. V dropped 5 bases and J dropped 4 bases, with 14 bases sitting between them. The germline gives CDR1 SEHNR, CDR2 FQNEAQ (reference sequence). The CDR3, as DNA: TGTGCCAGCAGCGTCGGTCCCTCCACCTATGGCTACACCTTC. Its translation is CASSVGPSTYGYTF. Complete variable domain (other parts from reference TRBV7-9 and TRBJ1-2): DTGVSQNPRHKITKRGQNVTFRCDPISEHNRLYWYRQTLGQGPEFLTYFQNEAQLEKSRLLSDRFSAERPKGSFSTLEIQRTEQGDSAMYLCASSVGPSTYGYTFGSGTRLTVV.